The present TCR beta chain was sequenced within a study of blood T cells in healthy people across ages. The sample, around 10 milliliters of peripheral blood, was drawn from each donor. It was with a sample-barcoded 5' primer and a J-beta primer mix that a second PCR of roughly 6 to 11 cycles was run. TCRdb analysed the 5' RACE reads with MiXCR anew, one entry per CDR3 protein. The profile shows more than 650,000 distinct CDR3 sequences, 22% of them singletons. The CDR3 extends over 18 amino acids. Trimming cost V 7 bases and J 3 bases; bases outside gene matches: 17. Germline V CDR1 and CDR2: SNHLY, FYNNEI.

This clonotype was sampled from a man aged 65 to 79 in good health. The sequencing input was blood. The chain joins TRBV2 to TRBJ2-1, with 8 bases that match TRBD2. The CDR3 spells CASTQLRDVREGYNEQFF. DNA for the CDR3: TGTGCCAGCACCCAGCTGAGGGACGTACGGGAGGGCTACAATGAGCAGTTCTTC.